The 8 T cell receptor beta chains listed next were all sequenced from one sample in a study of T-cell memory formation after mild COVID-19. TCRdb ran MiXCR on the 5' RACE reads and lists one entry per CDR3 protein. Of approximately 480,000 distinct CDR3 sequences in the sample, 15% to 20% were seen once. Specimen: PBMCs or a T cell subset sorted from them (not recorded which). The source is an adult woman who had mild COVID-19 (a few samples of this study predate the infection). Cell type and time point are not known.

With regard to this clonotype: Being one base from a much bigger clone, this may be a read error. CDR3 protein: CASSLALAGAYEQYF. The CDR3 nucleotides read TGTGCCAGCAGCTTGGCACTAGCGGGGGCCTACGAGCAGTACTTC. The rearrangement joins TRBV7-9 to TRBJ2-7; TRBD2 matches at 11 bases. CDR3 length: 15 amino acids. CDR1 is SEHNR and CDR2 is FQNEAQ in the germline V gene (reference sequence). J gave up 2 bases and V 3 bases, and 3 bases lay outside the gene matches.

This clonotype was seen only a few times. The V gene is TRBV12-3 or TRBV12-4, the J gene TRBJ2-7; the match to TRBD1 covers 10 bases. Trimming at V came to 5 bases and at J to 8 bases, leaving 6 bases not matched to a gene. The CDR3 runs 13 residues. The CDR3 nucleotides read TGTGCCAGCAGTCTATCGACAGGGGGCAAGCAGTACTTC. Residues: CASSLSTGGKQYF.

The chain is built from TRBV12-3 or TRBV12-4 and TRBJ2-3, with no clear D. V lost 7 bases and J 3 bases, leaving 5 bases between the germline ends. The CDR3 is made up of 11 amino acids. This chain's CDR3 is CASKVTDTQYF. The CDR3 DNA is TGTGCCAGCAAGGTGACAGATACGCAGTATTTT.

In this sample, this clonotype turned up many times. The rearrangement links TRBV19 to TRBJ2-1, with a weak D call TRBD2 (6 bases). This CDR3 is built from 14 residues. Deletions cut 3 bases from V and 8 bases from J, with 14 bases between. Germline V gene lookup returns CDR1 LNHDA and CDR2 SQIVND (reference sequence). This chain's CDR3 is CASSIYQAGDEQFF. DNA of the CDR3: TGTGCCAGTAGTATTTACCAAGCGGGCGATGAGCAGTTCTTC.

In this sample, this clonotype turned up a few times. This chain connects TRBV5-4 to TRBJ2-1; D may match TRBD1 or TRBD2 (5 bases each). The CDR3 length is 14 residues. V was pared by 4 bases and J by 6 bases, with 14 bases between. Germline V CDR1 and CDR2: SGHNT, YYREEE (reference sequence). CDR3 sequence reads: CASSAPRGPNEQFF. Written as DNA, the CDR3 is TGTGCCAGCAGCGCTCCGAGGGGTCCCAATGAGCAGTTCTTC.

This rearrangement joins TRBV7-9 to TRBJ2-1, with D maybe TRBD2 (5 bases). CDR1 and CDR2 (germline): SEHNR, FQNEAQ (reference sequence). Trimming removed 4 bases from V and 1 base from J, with 17 bases in between. This CDR3 comprises 17 residues. CDR3 bases: TGTGCCAGCAGCTCGGGGTGGCTAGTGGGGTCCTACAATGAGCAGTTCTTC. Residues: CASSSGWLVGSYNEQFF.

This clonotype was counted many times. V is TRBV12-3 or TRBV12-4 and J is TRBJ2-7; 12 nucleotides line up with TRBD2. Trimming removed 6 bases from V and 4 bases from J; junction bases left unmatched: 4. The CDR3 covers 14 residues. The CDR3 bases are TGTGCCAGCAGGCTGACTAGCGGGAGTTACGAGCAGTACTTC. Translation gives CASRLTSGSYEQYF.

The J gene is TRBJ2-1, the V gene TRBV7-8; 9 nucleotides match TRBD2. The CDR3 is 17 amino acids. Germline V lookup: CDR1 SGHVS, CDR2 FQNEAQ. V lost 2 bases and J lost 3; bases outside the gene matches: 8. CDR3 sequence: CASSLTRAGGVYNEQFF. CDR3 DNA sequence: TGTGCCAGCAGCTTAACCCGAGCGGGAGGTGTCTACAATGAGCAGTTCTTC.